This TCR beta chain was obtained from a study of graft-versus-host responses after intestinal transplantation. Comments on this clone: Its antigen is undetermined.

Measured with immunoSEQ multiplex PCR; TCRdb has only the in-frame clones, and not every one. In the table there are some 120,000 clones, roughly nine tenths of which are singletons. CDR1 is MRHNA and CDR2 is SNTAGT in the germline V gene. With 2 bases removed from V and 9 bases from J, the gap between germline ends came to 14 bases. This CDR3 region has 14 residues. Sequenced material: unstimulated CD4+ T cells sorted from spleen or lymph node cells, taken before transplant. The chain employs TRBV6-4 and TRBJ2-1; D remains ambiguous. The source of this sequence is a human donor who was the organ donor for an intestinal transplant. DNA for the CDR3: TGTGCCAGCAGTGACCTCTTCCTTTCGGGTGAGCAGTTCTTC. The encoded protein is CASSDLFLSGEQFF.